This record covers a single TCR beta chain. Its antigen is still unknown. CDR1 and CDR2 (germline): SEHNR, FQNEAQ (reference sequence). This CDR3 contains 11 residues. Trimming took off 6 bases at V and 6 bases at J, with 8 bases between the two ends. MiXCR was run by TCRdb on the reads, yielding one entry per CDR3 protein. The sample holds around 630,000 distinct CDR3 sequences, approximately 24% seen once. The data were taken from a study of T cell repertoires in cytomegalovirus infection. Study-level information: CMV infection plus the matching HLA type was flagged by public TCR beta signatures.

General study results and limits: People with CMV and the relevant HLA were identified by cumulative public TCR beta family frequency. Dominating the ex vivo response were HLA-C-restricted CMV-specific TCR beta clonotypes.

Specimen: CD8+ T cells from PBMCs. The clonotype was recovered from a human donor in good health (CMV status not recorded). Some clones in this sample may be carry-over from other donors' samples. The chain has TRBV7-9 and TRBJ1-1; D ambiguous. This CDR3 is CASRLSPEAFF. In DNA form, the CDR3 reads TGTGCCAGCAGACTCAGTCCTGAAGCTTTCTTT. Based on the CDR3 plus reference TRBV7-9 and TRBJ1-1, the full variable domain is DTGVSQNPRHKITKRGQNVTFRCDPISEHNRLYWYRQTLGQGPEFLTYFQNEAQLEKSRLLSDRFSAERPKGSFSTLEIQRTEQGDSAMYLCASRLSPEAFFGQGTRLTVV.